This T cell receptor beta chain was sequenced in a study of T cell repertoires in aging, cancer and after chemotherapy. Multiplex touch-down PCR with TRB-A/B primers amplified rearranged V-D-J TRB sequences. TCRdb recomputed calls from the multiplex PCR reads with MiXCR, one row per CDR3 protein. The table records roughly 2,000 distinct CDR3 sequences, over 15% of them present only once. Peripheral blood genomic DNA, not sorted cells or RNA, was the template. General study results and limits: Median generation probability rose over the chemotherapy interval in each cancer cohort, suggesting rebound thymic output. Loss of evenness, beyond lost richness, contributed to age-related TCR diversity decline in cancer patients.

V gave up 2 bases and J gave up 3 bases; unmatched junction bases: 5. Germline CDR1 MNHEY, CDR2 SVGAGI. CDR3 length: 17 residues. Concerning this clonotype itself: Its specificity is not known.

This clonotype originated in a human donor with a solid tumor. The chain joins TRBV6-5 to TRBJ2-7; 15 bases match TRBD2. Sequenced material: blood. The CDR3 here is CASSYGTSGGHDYEQYF. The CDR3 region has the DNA TGTGCCAGCAGTTACGGGACTAGCGGGGGGCACGACTACGAGCAGTACTTC.